The 26 T cell receptor beta chains given below trace back to one sample, sequenced in a study of T cells after yellow fever vaccination. TCRdb re-called the 5' RACE reads through MiXCR, storing one row per CDR3 protein. The top ten clones hold 28% of a sample with around 50,000 distinct CDR3 sequences, roughly 7.5% of them seen once. Sequences were derived from CD8+ T cells sorted from PBMCs, sampled roughly 15 days after the first yellow fever vaccination. These receptors originate from a man younger than 35 who received the YFV17D yellow fever vaccine.

In its sample, this clonotype was seen many times. The V gene is TRBV28, the J gene TRBJ2-2; the D is unclear. From germline, CDR1 is MDHEN and CDR2 SYDVKM. The CDR3 extends over 13 amino acids. Trimming removed 3 bases at V and 7 bases at J, with 9 bases between. CDR3 DNA: TGTGCCAGCAGTTTCCGGGCGGTCGGGGAGCTGTTTTTT. The encoded protein is CASSFRAVGELFF. Drawing the rest from reference TRBV28 and TRBJ2-2, the complete variable domain is DVKVTQSSRYLVKRTGEKVFLECVQDMDHENMFWYRQDPGLGLRLIYFSYDVKMKEKGDIPEGYSVSREKKERFSLILESASTNQTSMYLCASSFRAVGELFFGEGSRLTVL.

Regarding this clonotype: This may come from a read error, since a much larger clone is one base off. CDR3 nucleotide sequence: TGTGCCATCAGTGCTCAGGGTAGCACAGATACGCAGTATTTT. It is translated as CAISAQGSTDTQYF. The chain carries TRBV10-3 and TRBJ2-3; maybe TRBD1 (5 bases). Trimming cost V 4 bases and J 0 bases, with 8 bases left between them. Germline CDR1 and CDR2: ENHRY and SYGVKD. The CDR3 loop spans 14 amino acids.

This clonotype was observed many times. An end of the junction differs from the germline gene, which may be a read error. The gene calls are TRBV12-3 or TRBV12-4 and TRBJ2-7, with a weak D call TRBD1 (6 bases). The CDR3 spans 13 residues. CDR3 amino acids: CASSYGGSSEQYF. Written as DNA, the CDR3 is TGTGCCAGCAGTTATGGGGGCTCCTCCGAGCAGTACTTC.

This clonotype was counted at least ten times. The chain's CDR3 is CATSRGHSYEQYF. The CDR3 coding sequence is TGTGCCACCAGCAGAGGACATTCCTACGAGCAGTACTTC. The chain recombines TRBV15 with TRBJ2-7, with D hard to call. This CDR3 region has 13 residues. CDR1 and CDR2 (germline): LNHNV, YYDKDF (reference sequence). Trimming pared 1 base from V and 1 base from J, leaving 5 bases between.

There are a few counts of this clonotype. The chain joins TRBV19 to TRBJ2-2, with D tentatively TRBD1 or TRBD2 (6 bases each). The germline V gene encodes CDR1 LNHDA and CDR2 SQIVND (reference sequence). V lost 0 bases and J lost 6, with 11 bases in between. CDR3 length: 15 residues. For the CDR3, the DNA is TGTGCCAGTAGTATAGATTCGAGGGGGGCCGGGGAGCTGTTTTTT. As protein: CASSIDSRGAGELFF.

This clonotype was observed at least ten times. V and J are TRBV10-3 and TRBJ2-3; D gene ambiguous. With 6 bases removed from V and 0 bases from J, the gap between germline ends came to 7 bases. Per the germline V gene, CDR1 is ENHRY and CDR2 is SYGVKD. The CDR3 spans 13 residues. The CDR3 nucleotides read TGTGCCATCAGGGCAGAAAGCACAGATACGCAGTATTTT. Amino acid sequence: CAIRAESTDTQYF.

Ten or more counts support this clonotype. V usage is TRBV7-8 and J usage is TRBJ2-2; no reliable D call. The CDR3 totals 18 residues. The germline V gene has CDR1 SGHVS and CDR2 FQNEAQ. V lost 1 base and J lost 1, with 16 bases in between. The CDR3 nucleotides read TGTGCCAGCAGCTTAGGGGTTTCTCGGCTAGAGAACACCGGGGAGCTGTTTTTT. As protein: CASSLGVSRLENTGELFF.

The sample holds many counts of this clonotype. This sequence joins TRBV5-1 and TRBJ2-1, with 7 bases matching TRBD2. V trimming: 0 bases; J trimming: 0 bases; junction bases outside the gene matches: 0. This CDR3 contains 15 residues. Germline assignment: CDR1 SGHRS and CDR2 YFSETQ. This CDR3 reads CASSLGTSSYNEQFF. The CDR3 nucleotides are TGCGCCAGCAGCTTGGGGACTAGCTCCTACAATGAGCAGTTCTTC.

This clonotype has a count of ten or more. This chain uses TRBV12-3 or TRBV12-4 with TRBJ1-5, with D possibly matching TRBD1 (6 bases). With 8 bases removed from V and 5 bases from J, the gap between germline ends came to 13 bases. The CDR3 spans 13 residues. DNA of the CDR3: TGTGCCAGCCAGGGGACGGCTTATCAGCCCCAGCATTTT. Protein product: CASQGTAYQPQHF.

This clonotype occurred a few times. This chain joins TRBV27 and TRBJ2-2; D is perhaps TRBD1 (6 bases). The V gene lost 5 bases and the J gene lost 6 bases, with 10 bases spanning the gap. Per germline, CDR1 MNHEY and CDR2 SMNVEV (reference sequence). The CDR3 loop spans 13 amino acids. For the CDR3, the DNA is TGTGCCAGCAGTCTGGGGGCACCCGGGGAGCTGTTTTTT. Protein sequence: CASSLGAPGELFF.

There are a few counts of this clonotype. This chain uses TRBV5-1 with TRBJ2-1; 7 positions match TRBD1. V was clipped by 1 base and J by 4 bases; unmatched bases: 5. Germline V gene data show CDR1 as SGHRS and CDR2 as YFSETQ. This CDR3 has 15 amino acids. This CDR3 reads CASSLQQGIYNEQFF. The CDR3 DNA is TGCGCCAGCAGCTTGCAACAGGGGATTTACAATGAGCAGTTCTTC.

In the case of this clonotype: This may arise from a read error, as a much more abundant clone is one base away. The J gene is TRBJ1-1, the V gene TRBV5-1, with a weak D call TRBD1 (5 bases). The V gene's germline CDR1 is SGHRS and CDR2 YFSETQ. The CDR3 loop spans 14 amino acids. V was pared by 6 bases and J by 3 bases, with 15 bases between. The CDR3 loop is CASKAEGRHTEAFF. CDR3 in DNA: TGCGCCAGCAAGGCAGAGGGGCGGCACACTGAAGCTTTCTTT.

This clonotype showed up many times. The V gene is TRBV18, the J gene TRBJ2-7; either TRBD1 or TRBD2 may fit D (5 bases each). CDR1 and CDR2 from the germline V gene are KGHSH and LQKENI. This CDR3 has 15 amino acids. V dropped 3 bases and J dropped 3 bases, with 15 bases sitting between them. The DNA of the CDR3 is TGTGCCAGCTCACCCGAGGGACCCAGAGGCTACGAGCAGTACTTC. This codes for CASSPEGPRGYEQYF.

The sample holds many counts of this clonotype. The chain joins TRBV29-1 to TRBJ1-1, with D possibly being TRBD1 (6 bases). The CDR3 loop spans 11 amino acids. Trimming left V 4 bases short and J 6 bases short, with 9 bases between. CDR1 is SQVTM and CDR2 is ANQGSEA in the germline V gene. The CDR3 DNA reads TGCAGCGTTGCAGGGGTCGCTGAAGCTTTCTTT. Translated, it gives CSVAGVAEAFF.

This sequence joins TRBV7-6 and TRBJ1-1, with D possibly being TRBD1 (5 bases). The CDR3 covers 14 residues. Germline values: CDR1 SGHVS, CDR2 FNYEAQ. The V end lost 6 bases, the J end lost 0 bases, and 11 bases lay between the germline ends. CDR3 in amino acids: CASSGEGLNTEAFF. CDR3 sequence (DNA): TGTGCCAGCAGTGGTGAGGGGCTGAACACTGAAGCTTTCTTT.

This clonotype has ten or more counts. The chain has TRBV11-1 and TRBJ2-3; 9 bases are shared with TRBD2. The germline CDR1 and CDR2 sequences are SGHAT and FQDESV (reference sequence). CDR3 size: 15 residues. V lost 3 bases and J lost 4; bases outside the gene matches: 5. CDR3 amino acids: CASSLAGGPSDTQYF. CDR3 DNA sequence: TGTGCCAGCAGCTTGGCGGGGGGGCCATCAGATACGCAGTATTTT.

This clonotype occurred many times. The CDR3 coding sequence is TGTGCCAGCAGCTCACCACAGGGACAGGGGATCTCCTACGAGCAGTACTTC. Its translation is CASSSPQGQGISYEQYF. The chain is built from TRBV7-8 and TRBJ2-7; 10 nucleotides align to TRBD1. CDR3 length: 17 residues. Germline CDR1 SGHVS, CDR2 FQNEAQ. V gave up 4 bases and J gave up 0 bases; unmatched junction bases: 9.

This clonotype has a count of ten or more. The rearrangement joins TRBV29-1 to TRBJ1-2; D remains ambiguous. Per germline, CDR1 SQVTM and CDR2 ANQGSEA. This CDR3 is built from 12 residues. V lost 6 bases to trimming and J lost 7 bases, with 15 bases between them. The chain's CDR3 is CSVEQLFPGYTF. CDR3 nucleotides: TGCAGCGTCGAACAACTTTTTCCTGGCTACACCTTC.

In this sample, this clonotype turned up many times. The chain uses TRBV15 and TRBJ1-6; 7 nucleotides align to TRBD1. V trimming: 2 bases; J trimming: 7 bases; junction bases outside the gene matches: 5. Germline lookup yields CDR1 LNHNV and CDR2 YYDKDF (reference sequence). This CDR3 is 15 amino acids long. This CDR3 is CATSRLTGANSPLHF. For the CDR3, the DNA is TGTGCCACCAGCAGATTAACAGGGGCCAATTCACCCCTCCACTTT.

In this sample, this clonotype turned up many times. The rearrangement joins TRBV27 to TRBJ1-2, with a possible D match to TRBD1 (5 bases). The ends were cut back, 6 bases at V and 8 bases at J, with 13 bases in the middle. Germline V lookup: CDR1 MNHEY, CDR2 SMNVEV (reference sequence). This CDR3 region has 12 residues. The CDR3 spells CASSLGTGGYTF. In DNA form, the CDR3 reads TGTGCCAGCAGCCTTGGGACCGGGGGCTACACCTTC.

This clonotype appeared many times. V gene TRBV7-9 combines with J gene TRBJ2-7; 7 bases align to TRBD1. The germline V gene encodes CDR1 SEHNR and CDR2 FQNEAQ (reference sequence). The V gene end was trimmed by 4 bases and the J gene end by 7 bases; junction bases not matched to a gene: 7. The length of the CDR3 is 13 residues. CDR3 nucleotides: TGTGCCAGCAGCTCTACAGGGGACCGAGAGCAGTACTTC. It yields the protein CASSSTGDREQYF.

The table lists this clonotype with a few counts. V is TRBV20-1 and J is TRBJ2-7, with 12 nucleotides matching TRBD2. Trimming cost V 4 bases and J 2 bases; bases outside gene matches: 6. Germline lookup yields CDR1 DFQATT and CDR2 SNEGSKA (reference sequence). The CDR3 totals 15 residues. This chain's CDR3 is CSAMAGTSGPYEQYV. CDR3 nucleotide sequence: TGCAGTGCTATGGCCGGGACTAGCGGGCCCTACGAGCAGTACGTC.

The table lists this clonotype with a few counts. V gene TRBV4-3 combines with J gene TRBJ1-4; 8 bases line up with TRBD1. The CDR3 runs 18 residues. Germline assignment: CDR1 LGHNA and CDR2 YSLEER. V lost 0 bases and J lost 2; bases outside the gene matches: 8. The DNA for the CDR3 is TGCGCCAGCAGCCAAGACGGACAGGGTCTTTTGACTAATGAAAAACTGTTTTTT. It is translated as CASSQDGQGLLTNEKLFF.

The chain employs TRBV5-1 and TRBJ2-7; 8 nucleotides line up with TRBD1. The junction had 5 bases not matched to a gene; V was cut back by 1 base and J by 2 bases. Germline V gene sequence: CDR1 SGHRS, CDR2 YFSETQ. The CDR3 totals 15 residues. The chain's CDR3 is CASSLRGTGTYEQYF. Written as DNA, the CDR3 is TGCGCCAGCAGCTTGCGGGGGACAGGAACCTACGAGCAGTACTTC.

To note about this clonotype: Possible read error: a much larger clone is one base away. The V call is TRBV6-2 or TRBV6-3, the J call TRBJ2-5; no definite D call. Germline-derived CDR1 and CDR2 are MNHEY and SVGEGT. The CDR3 is 11 residues long. The CDR3 DNA is TGTGCCAGCAGTTACAGAGAGATCCAGTACTTC. It encodes CASSYREIQYF.

This clonotype was found many times. V and J are TRBV20-1 and TRBJ2-4; D is undetermined. V was cut by 5 bases and J by 6 bases, with 11 bases left in between. This CDR3 is built from 12 residues. The germline gives CDR1 DFQATT, CDR2 SNEGSKA (reference sequence). As DNA, the CDR3 is TGCAGTGCTGGTTCTTTTCGAAACATTCAGTACTTC. This codes for CSAGSFRNIQYF.